This TCR beta chain was sequenced for a study of blood T cell repertoires in COVID-19. In the study overall: Acute and convalescent COVID-19 samples came from the United States, Italy and Spain. PBMCs, B-cell-depleted T cells, or T cells were the source of the cDNA or gDNA that made up the material.

Original processing methods: By means of reference gene primer amplification, nucleated cell counts were estimated. Sequencing was performed with immunoSEQ multiplex PCR; in TCRdb, only in-frame clones are kept and a portion is missing. The V and J calls and the clone size are those of that table, but D and trimming were determined from the DNA. Found here are 77,000 or so clones, more than 80% of them singletons; the top ten hold 5.1%. CDR3 length: 13 amino acids. CDR1 is SGHTA and CDR2 is FQGNSA in the germline V gene. V was clipped by 5 bases and J by 6 bases, with 11 bases between them. Source material: peripheral blood. This TCR was recovered from a man older than 75 with acute or convalescent COVID-19. The chain links TRBV7-2 to TRBJ2-1; D is uncertain. This CDR3 is CASSPRTTNEQFF. The CDR3 coding sequence is TGTGCCAGCAGCCCCCGCACTACCAATGAGCAGTTCTTC.